This TCR beta chain comes out of a study of blood T cell repertoires in COVID-19. Study in general: T cells, B-cell-depleted T cells, or PBMCs provided the cDNA or gDNA that served as material.

In the authors' methods: Researchers report that nucleated cell counts were estimated from reference gene primer amplification. Clones were read by immunoSEQ multiplex PCR, and TCRdb kept only the in-frame ones, dropping some. That table is the source of V, J and clone size, and D and trimming were worked out from the DNA. This repertoire shows 200,000 to 250,000 clones, around 83% found once; its top ten account for 9.5% to 10%. Per germline, CDR1 MNHEY and CDR2 SVGAGI. CDR3 length equals 13 residues. V dropped 7 bases and J dropped 7 bases, with 14 bases sitting between them. The sequencing input was peripheral blood. The J gene is TRBJ1-5, the V gene TRBV6-5; tentatively, D is TRBD1 (5 bases). This clonotype originated in a man between 45 and 60 years old with active or convalescent COVID-19. The CDR3 protein is CASNRGARQPQHF. DNA of the CDR3: TGTGCCAGCAATCGTGGGGCGCGACAGCCCCAGCATTTT.